Listed below are T cell receptor beta chains from one sample, sequenced in a study of response to subunit inactivated influenza vaccine. TCRdb itself ran the RT-PCR reads through MiXCR, one entry per CDR3 protein. The data hold 150,000 to 200,000 distinct CDR3 sequences, with about a tenth observed a single time. This specimen consisted of non-naive T cells sorted from PBMCs, obtained more than 35 days after vaccination. The origin of the receptors is a man between 45 and 60 years old who received an inactivated influenza vaccine. Each CDR3 is given with its conserved first and last residue. Fields, in order: CDR3 DNA, CDR3 protein, V gene, J gene, D gene, clone size. The D gene is left open where the match is weak. Clone size, where shown, is once, few, many, or a class for clones that have expanded.

DNA: TGCGCCAGCAGCAAAAGCCGGGACAGATACCCCGGGGAGCTGTTTTTT; CDR3: CASSKSRDRYPGELFF; V: TRBV5-1; J: TRBJ2-2; D: TRBD1; size: many
DNA: TGCAGCGTTGAGGCAGGCGTCAATCAGCCCCAGCATTTT; CDR3: CSVEAGVNQPQHF; V: TRBV29-1; J: TRBJ1-5; D: .; size: many
DNA: TGTGCCAGCAGAACCGGGACAGGGGTCAATCAGCCCCAGCATTTT; CDR3: CASRTGTGVNQPQHF; V: TRBV2; J: TRBJ1-5; D: TRBD1; size: many
DNA: TGCAGTGCTAGAACCCCCAGGCTGACTAATGAAAAACTGTTTTTT; CDR3: CSARTPRLTNEKLFF; V: TRBV20-1; J: TRBJ1-4; D: .; size: .
DNA: TGCAGTGCTAGCCAGGACTACTCAACCTACGAGCAGTACTTC; CDR3: CSASQDYSTYEQYF; V: TRBV20-1; J: TRBJ2-7; D: .; size: many
DNA: TGTGCCAGCAACGAGGTGTCGGCTGAAGCTTTCTTT; CDR3: CASNEVSAEAFF; V: TRBV6-2/TRBV6-3; J: TRBJ1-1; D: .; size: .
DNA: TGTGCCAGCAACTCCAGGGGAAACACCATATATTTT; CDR3: CASNSRGNTIYF; V: TRBV12-3/TRBV12-4; J: TRBJ1-3; D: .; size: .
DNA: TGTGCCATTAGCGGCACAGATACGCAGTATTTT; CDR3: CAISGTDTQYF; V: TRBV10-3; J: TRBJ2-3; D: .; size: few
DNA: TGCGCCAGCAGCCAAGTGATTTTAGGGACAGGGGGAGACTATGGCTACACCTTC; CDR3: CASSQVILGTGGDYGYTF; V: TRBV4-3; J: TRBJ1-2; D: TRBD1; size: few
DNA: TGTGCCAGCAGCTTAGATCGTAATGAGCAGTTCTTC; CDR3: CASSLDRNEQFF; V: TRBV7-2; J: TRBJ2-1; D: .; size: many
DNA: TGTGCCAGCAGCTTAGCACAGGGGAGGATCGAGACCCAGTACTTC; CDR3: CASSLAQGRIETQYF; V: TRBV11-2; J: TRBJ2-5; D: .; size: .
DNA: TGTGCCAGCAGTGCCCAGCCGGGGCCTAGGTTCTTC; CDR3: CASSAQPGPRFF; V: TRBV2; J: TRBJ2-1; D: .; size: .
DNA: TGTGCCAGCTGTCATCTAACTTCTCGGGTACTGTTTTTT; CDR3: CASCHLTSRVLFF; V: TRBV2; J: TRBJ1-4; D: .; size: .
DNA: TGTGCCAGCCGAATAGGACAGGGGGAGACCCAGTACTTC; CDR3: CASRIGQGETQYF; V: TRBV12-3/TRBV12-4; J: TRBJ2-5; D: TRBD1; size: many
DNA: TGTGCCACCAGTGATTTGGCAGCGTTAGGGGACGAGCAGTACTTC; CDR3: CATSDLAALGDEQYF; V: TRBV24-1; J: TRBJ2-7; D: .; size: many
DNA: TGTGCCAGCAGTCGCCAGGACAGCACAGATACGCAGTATTTT; CDR3: CASSRQDSTDTQYF; V: TRBV12-3/TRBV12-4; J: TRBJ2-3; D: .; size: many
DNA: TGTGCCAGCAGCCCTACAGGGGGGGAGCAGTTCTTC; CDR3: CASSPTGGEQFF; V: TRBV7-6; J: TRBJ2-1; D: TRBD1; size: .
DNA: TGTGCCAGCAGCCAAGGGTCGAGAGGAACTGAAGCTTTCTTT; CDR3: CASSQGSRGTEAFF; V: TRBV14; J: TRBJ1-1; D: .; size: many
DNA: TGTGCCAGCAGCCATGGGGACAGTTACACAGATACGCAGTATTTT; CDR3: CASSHGDSYTDTQYF; V: TRBV7-9; J: TRBJ2-3; D: TRBD1; size: .
DNA: TGTGCCAGCAGAACGCTATTGAGTGAGCAGTTCTTC; CDR3: CASRTLLSEQFF; V: TRBV6-5; J: TRBJ2-1; D: .; size: .
DNA: TGCAGTGCTAGCCCTGGACCGATTAGCAATCAGCCCCAGCATTTT; CDR3: CSASPGPISNQPQHF; V: TRBV20-1; J: TRBJ1-5; D: .; size: many
DNA: TGTGCCAGCAGCTTAAGACTAGCGGGGACAGATACGCAGTATTTT; CDR3: CASSLRLAGTDTQYF; V: TRBV7-2; J: TRBJ2-3; D: TRBD2; size: .
DNA: TGTGCCAGCAGTTACGTGGGGGGGGAGAACACTGAAGCTTTCTTT; CDR3: CASSYVGGENTEAFF; V: TRBV6-5; J: TRBJ1-1; D: .; size: .